This entry concerns a single T cell receptor (beta chain). The CDR3 sequence is 15 residues long. From germline, CDR1 is LGHNA and CDR2 YNFKEQ. Trimming removed 0 bases from V and 5 bases from J, with 11 bases in between. The second PCR ran about 6 to 11 cycles with a sample-barcoded 5' primer and J-beta primers. TCRdb recomputed calls from the 5' RACE reads with MiXCR, one row per CDR3 protein. Altogether 1.5 million to 1.8 million distinct CDR3 sequences are present, approximately 43% being singletons, with the ten largest covering roughly 3.7%. The data originate from a study of blood T cells in healthy people across ages.

The chain recombines TRBV4-2 with TRBJ2-1; the D gene is possibly TRBD2 (5 bases). This sequence was found in a woman aged 18-30 years in good health. Sequencing was done on a sample of blood. This chain's CDR3 is CASSQDSSGDNEQFF. DNA for the CDR3: TGTGCCAGCAGCCAAGATTCCAGCGGAGACAATGAGCAGTTCTTC.